A selection of T cell receptor beta chains follows, all from one sample in a study of beta chain features in type 1 diabetes. Clones were read by immunoSEQ multiplex PCR, and TCRdb kept only the in-frame ones, dropping some. The sample shows about 930,000 clones, 17% of them seen only once. The sequenced material came from naive CD4+ T cells from blood. The receptor set was obtained from a woman aged 18-29 years in good health. Both conserved end residues are part of each CDR3. D genes are given only for firm matches. Clone size is not always given. Where it is, it says once, few, many or a class for expanded clones.

>TRBJ2-4|few|-|TRBV7-2
CASSLAGAKAQHTNIQYF
TGTGCCAGCAGCTTAGCGGGCGCAAAGGCGCAACACACAAACATTCAGTACTTC
>TRBJ2-3|few|-|TRBV11-2
CASSHKLLANTDTQYF
TGTGCCAGCAGCCATAAGCTGCTGGCAAACACAGATACGCAGTATTTT
>TRBJ1-2|few|-|TRBV7-2
CASSPVTGATYGYTF
TGTGCCAGCAGCCCAGTGACAGGAGCAACCTATGGCTACACCTTC
>TRBJ1-4|few|TRBD1|TRBV15
CATSTNRGEKLFF
TGTGCCACCAGCACAAACAGGGGTGAAAAACTGTTTTTT
>TRBJ2-3|-|-|TRBV2
CVVTYRDRGTQYF
TGTGTTGTCACTTACAGGGATCGCGGTACGCAGTATTTT
>TRBJ1-4|-|TRBD1|TRBV5-1
CASSSDRGNEKLFF
TGCGCCAGCAGCTCGGACAGGGGTAATGAAAAACTGTTTTTT
>TRBJ2-7|few|-|TRBV2
CASSENSLGEQYF
TGTGCCAGCAGTGAAAATTCCTTGGGCGAGCAGTACTTC
>TRBJ1-1|-|-|TRBV7-9
CASSLPIEGWDTEAFF
TGTGCCAGCAGCCTCCCCATCGAGGGTTGGGACACTGAAGCTTTCTTT
>TRBJ2-1|-|TRBD2|TRBV7-9
CASSFVPGGNEQFF
TGTGCCAGCAGCTTCGTCCCGGGGGGCAATGAGCAGTTCTTC
>TRBJ2-7|-|-|TRBV19
CASSDSLFYEQYF
TGTGCCAGTAGTGATAGTTTATTCTACGAGCAGTACTTC
>TRBJ1-4|few|-|TRBV7-2
CASSPWTQGKLFF
TGTGCCAGCAGCCCTTGGACCCAGGGTAAACTGTTTTTT
>TRBJ2-7|few|-|TRBV16
CASSPHDYEQYF
TGTGCCAGCAGCCCACACGACTACGAGCAGTACTTC
>TRBJ1-4|-|-|TRBV10-3
CAISAQGWQEKLFF
TGTGCCATCAGTGCCCAGGGATGGCAGGAAAAACTGTTTTTT
>TRBJ1-2|few|-|TRBV19
CASSIDLGTAYGYTF
TGTGCCAGTAGTATAGATCTCGGTACAGCCTATGGCTACACCTTC
>TRBJ2-7|-|TRBD1|TRBV7-2
CASRQGQGGYEQYF
TGTGCCAGCAGGCAGGGACAGGGAGGATACGAGCAGTACTTC
>TRBJ2-1|-|-|TRBV20-1
CSAPHIVHQFF
TGCAGTGCTCCTCACATCGTCCACCAGTTCTTC
>TRBJ2-7|few|TRBD2|TRBV5-1
CASSSLGLAGGPGKTYEQYF
TGCGCCAGCAGCTCTCTGGGACTAGCGGGAGGGCCTGGGAAAACCTACGAGCAGTACTTC
>TRBJ2-7|few|-|TRBV7-2
CASSQRTDGIWEQYF
TGTGCCAGCAGCCAGCGGACGGACGGAATATGGGAGCAGTACTTC
>TRBJ2-7|-|TRBD1|TRBV10-3
CAISGETGGYDEQYF
TGTGCCATCAGTGGGGAGACAGGGGGCTACGACGAGCAGTACTTC
>TRBJ2-1|-|TRBD2|TRBV4-3
CASSRGLAGSQTNEQFF
TGCGCCAGCAGCCGGGGACTAGCGGGGTCCCAAACCAATGAGCAGTTCTTC
>TRBJ2-7|few|-|TRBV7-8
CASTGTTIGQYF
TGTGCCAGCACCGGGACCACAATTGGGCAGTACTTC
>TRBJ2-1|-|-|TRBV7-2
CASSLSPGQEQFF
TGTGCCAGCAGCTTATCGCCGGGGCAGGAGCAGTTCTTC
>TRBJ2-2|-|-|TRBV5-5
CASSLVWAGNTGELFF
TGTGCCAGCAGCTTGGTCTGGGCAGGGAACACCGGGGAGCTGTTTTTT
>TRBJ2-3|-|TRBD1|TRBV6-5
CASSPPGQSTDTQYF
TGTGCCAGCAGTCCCCCGGGACAGAGCACAGATACGCAGTATTTT
>TRBJ2-2|-|-|TRBV6-5
CASSYGLNTGELFF
TGTGCCAGCAGTTATGGGTTGAACACCGGGGAGCTGTTTTTT
>TRBJ2-2|-|TRBD2|TRBV27
CASSPGLAGGPGTGELFF
TGTGCCAGCAGTCCGGGACTAGCGGGGGGCCCGGGCACCGGGGAGCTGTTTTTT
>TRBJ2-4|few|TRBD1|TRBV9
CASSVERGRRTLAYF
TGTGCCAGCAGCGTAGAGAGGGGGCGAAGGACTTTGGCGTACTTC
>TRBJ1-2|-|-|TRBV7-9
CASNHPALENAYTF
TGTGCCAGCAACCACCCGGCCCTAGAAAACGCTTACACCTTC
>TRBJ2-1|-|-|TRBV28
CASSTTPTNNEQFF
TGTGCCAGCTCGACAACCCCTACGAACAATGAGCAGTTCTTC
>TRBJ2-1|few|-|TRBV27
CASRASGKGVQFF
TGTGCCAGCAGGGCTTCAGGGAAAGGGGTTCAGTTCTTC
>TRBJ1-4|few|TRBD1|TRBV7-9
CASSLRGQGNEKLFF
TGTGCCAGCAGCTTGCGGGGACAGGGAAATGAAAAACTGTTTTTT
>TRBJ2-1|few|TRBD1|TRBV6-5
CASSRTGGKWFF
TGTGCCAGCAGTAGGACAGGGGGCAAGTGGTTCTTC
>TRBJ2-1|few|-|TRBV18
CASSLASDEQFF
TGTGCCAGCTCCCTGGCTTCGGATGAGCAGTTCTTC
>TRBJ2-3|few|TRBD2|TRBV4-2
CASSQASLAGADTQYF
TGTGCCAGCAGCCAAGCCTCACTAGCGGGAGCGGATACGCAGTATTTT
>TRBJ2-3|-|-|TRBV5-4
CASSQAPSQRGTDTQYF
TGTGCCAGCAGTCAGGCACCGTCCCAGCGGGGCACAGATACGCAGTATTTT
>TRBJ2-1|-|-|TRBV7-8
CASSFGRGEQFF
TGTGCCAGCAGCTTCGGGCGGGGTGAGCAGTTCTTC
>TRBJ2-1|few|TRBD2|TRBV29-1
CSAAGTSGPNWGNEQFF
TGCAGCGCAGCCGGGACTAGCGGGCCGAATTGGGGCAATGAGCAGTTCTTC
>TRBJ2-7|few|-|TRBV2
CASSDRLGDTLYEQYF
TGTGCCAGCAGTGACCGCTTGGGGGACACTTTGTACGAGCAGTACTTC
>TRBJ2-7|-|-|TRBV2
CASRTGQTYEQYF
TGTGCCAGCAGGACTGGACAGACCTACGAGCAGTACTTC
>TRBJ1-1|-|-|TRBV5-4
CASSSLKKEAFF
TGTGCCAGCAGCTCCCTTAAAAAGGAAGCTTTCTTT